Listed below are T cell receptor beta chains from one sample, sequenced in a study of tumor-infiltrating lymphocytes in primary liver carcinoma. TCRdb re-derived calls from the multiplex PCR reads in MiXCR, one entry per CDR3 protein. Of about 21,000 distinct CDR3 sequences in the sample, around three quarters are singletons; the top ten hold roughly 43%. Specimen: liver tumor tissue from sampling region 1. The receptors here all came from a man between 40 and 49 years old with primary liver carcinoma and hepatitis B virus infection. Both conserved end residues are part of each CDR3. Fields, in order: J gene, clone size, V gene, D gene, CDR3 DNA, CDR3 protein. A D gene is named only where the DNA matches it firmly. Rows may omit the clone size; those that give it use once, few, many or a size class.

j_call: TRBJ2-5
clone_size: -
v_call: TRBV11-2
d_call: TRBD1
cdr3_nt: TGCACCAGCAGCTTAACAGCAGGGGGCCCGGGGGAGACCCAGTACTTC
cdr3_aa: CTSSLTAGGPGETQYF

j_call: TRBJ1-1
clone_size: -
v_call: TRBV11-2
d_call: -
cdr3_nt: TGTGCCGGCAGCTTACACACTGAGGCTTTCTTT
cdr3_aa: CAGSLHTEAFF

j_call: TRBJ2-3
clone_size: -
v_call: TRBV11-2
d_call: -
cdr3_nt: TGTGTCAGCAGCGCTAGTACAGATACGCAGTATTTT
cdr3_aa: CVSSASTDTQYF

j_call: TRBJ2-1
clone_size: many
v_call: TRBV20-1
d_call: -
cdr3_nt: TGCAGTGCTAGAGACAATGAGCAGTTCTTC
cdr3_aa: CSARDNEQFF

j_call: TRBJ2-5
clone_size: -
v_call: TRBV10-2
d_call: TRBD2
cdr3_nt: TGCGCATGCAAAACTAGCGGGAGCGAGACCCAATACTTC
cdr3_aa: CACKTSGSETQYF

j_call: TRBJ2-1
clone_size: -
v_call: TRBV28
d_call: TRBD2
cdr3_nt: TGTGCCAGTAGTTGGGGCACTAGCGGTGAGCAGGTCTTC
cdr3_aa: CASSWGTSGEQVF

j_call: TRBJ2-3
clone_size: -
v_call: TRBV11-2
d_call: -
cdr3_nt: TGTGCCAACAGCTTGATTAGCACATATACGCAGAATTTT
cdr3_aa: CANSLISTYTQNF

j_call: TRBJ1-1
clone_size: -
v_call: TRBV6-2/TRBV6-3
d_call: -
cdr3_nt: TGTGTCAGCAATTACCCAGAGCTTAACACTGAAGCTTTCTTT
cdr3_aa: CVSNYPELNTEAFF

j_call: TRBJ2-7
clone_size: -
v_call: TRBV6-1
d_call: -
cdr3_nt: TGTGCCAGCAGTGACCTGGGTGGGCGCGAGAAGTACTTC
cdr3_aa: CASSDLGGREKYF

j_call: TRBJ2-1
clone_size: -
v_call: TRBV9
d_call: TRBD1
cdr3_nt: TGTGCCAGCAACGCAGGCCAGGGGGCGAGCAATGAGCAGTTCTTC
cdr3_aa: CASNAGQGASNEQFF

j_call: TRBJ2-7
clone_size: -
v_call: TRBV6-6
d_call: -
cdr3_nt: TGTGCCAGCAGTTCTAGTAGGGAGATCTCCTACGAGCAGTACTTC
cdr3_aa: CASSSSREISYEQYF

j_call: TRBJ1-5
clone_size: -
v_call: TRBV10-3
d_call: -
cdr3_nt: TGTGCCATCAGTGAGTACGAGGACGATCAGCTCCAGCATTTT
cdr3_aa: CAISEYEDDQLQHF

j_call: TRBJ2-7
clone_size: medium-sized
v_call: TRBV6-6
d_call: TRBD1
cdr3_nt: TGTGCCAGCAGTTACGGGACAGGTGATAGGGAGCAGTACTTC
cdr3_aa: CASSYGTGDREQYF

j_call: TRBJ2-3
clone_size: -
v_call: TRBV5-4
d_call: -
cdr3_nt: TGTGCCAGTAGCTTGGCTGGGAAAGATACGCAGTATTTT
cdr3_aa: CASSLAGKDTQYF

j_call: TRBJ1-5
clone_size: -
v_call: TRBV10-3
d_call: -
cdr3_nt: TGTGCCGCCGGTGAGTATGAGGGCGATCAGCCCCAGCATTTT
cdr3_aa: CAAGEYEGDQPQHF

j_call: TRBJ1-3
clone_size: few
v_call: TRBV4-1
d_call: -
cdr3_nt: TGCGCCAGCAGCCAAGATCTCGGAGACGCCATATACTTT
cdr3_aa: CASSQDLGDAIYF

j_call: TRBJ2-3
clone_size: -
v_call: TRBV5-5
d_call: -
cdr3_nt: -
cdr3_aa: CANSPVGEGTDTLYF

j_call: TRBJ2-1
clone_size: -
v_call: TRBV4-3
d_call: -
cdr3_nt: TGTGCCAGCAGCCAAGATAGAGTATACATCTACAATGAGCAGTTCTTC
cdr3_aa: CASSQDRVYIYNEQFF

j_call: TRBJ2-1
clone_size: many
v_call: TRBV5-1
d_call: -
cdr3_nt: TGCGCCAGCAGCGCTTCGAGGGGGGGCCGGGATGAGCAGTTCTTC
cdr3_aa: CASSASRGGRDEQFF

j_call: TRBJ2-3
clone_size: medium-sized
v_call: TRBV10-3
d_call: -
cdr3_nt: TGTGCCATCGGGGCAGGGGCTAGCACAGATACGCAGTATTTT
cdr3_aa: CAIGAGASTDTQYF

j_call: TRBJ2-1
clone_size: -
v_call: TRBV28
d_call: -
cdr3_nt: TGTGCCAGCAGCTCTTTGAGGGGAGTGCGATACAGTGAGCAGTTCTTC
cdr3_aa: CASSSLRGVRYSEQFF

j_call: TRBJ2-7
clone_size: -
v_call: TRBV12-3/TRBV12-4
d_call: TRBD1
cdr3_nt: TGTCCTAGCAGTTTAGGACAGGGGGCGAACTACGAGCATTACTTC
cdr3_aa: CPSSLGQGANYEHYF

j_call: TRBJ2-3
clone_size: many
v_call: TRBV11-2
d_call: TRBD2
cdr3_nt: TGTGCCAGCAGCTGGGGAGCGGGGGGGCGGGATACGCAGTATTTT
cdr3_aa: CASSWGAGGRDTQYF

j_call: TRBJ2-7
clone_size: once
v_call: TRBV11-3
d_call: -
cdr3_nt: TGTGCCAGCAGTTTAACACCCAGCGGCGAACAGTGCTTC
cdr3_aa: CASSLTPSGEQCF

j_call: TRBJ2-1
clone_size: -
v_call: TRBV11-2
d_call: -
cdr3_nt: TGTGCCAGCACCTCAGAGCTCCTAGCGAGAATGAATGAGCAGTTCTTC
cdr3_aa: CASTSELLARMNEQFF

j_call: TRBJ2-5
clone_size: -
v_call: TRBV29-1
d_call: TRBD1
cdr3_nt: TGCAACGTTGAAGGGGACAGGGGGCGGTCAGAGACGCAGCACTTC
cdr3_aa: CNVEGDRGRSETQHF

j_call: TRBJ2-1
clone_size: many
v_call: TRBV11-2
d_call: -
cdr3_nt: TGTGCCAGCAGCTTAGAGCGGATCTCCTCCAATGAGCAGTTCTTC
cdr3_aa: CASSLERISSNEQFF

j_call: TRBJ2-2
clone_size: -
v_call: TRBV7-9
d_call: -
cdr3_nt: TGTGTCAGCAGCTTAGAGGGAGCCGACGGGGAGCTGTTTTTT
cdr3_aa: CVSSLEGADGELFF

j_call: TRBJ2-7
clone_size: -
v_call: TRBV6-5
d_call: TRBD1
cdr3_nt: TGTGCTAGCAGGATAAAGGGGGCCTGCGAGCAATACTTC
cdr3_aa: CASRIKGACEQYF

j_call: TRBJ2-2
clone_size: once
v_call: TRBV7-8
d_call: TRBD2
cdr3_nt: TGTCCCAGCAGCTTTGCGGGAGTCTTGATCACCGGGGAGCTGTTTTTT
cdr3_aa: CPSSFAGVLITGELFF

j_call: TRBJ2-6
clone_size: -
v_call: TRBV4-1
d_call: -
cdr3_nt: TGCGCCAGTAGTCGAGGGATCCTCGAACTGTCTGGGGCCAACCTCCTGACATTC
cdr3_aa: CASSRGILELSGANLLTF

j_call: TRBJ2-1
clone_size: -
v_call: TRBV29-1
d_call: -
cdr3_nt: TGCAGCGCTGGTGAGAGGGGGTGGAATGAGCAGTCCTTC
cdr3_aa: CSAGERGWNEQSF

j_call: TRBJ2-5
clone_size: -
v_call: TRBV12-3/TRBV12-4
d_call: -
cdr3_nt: TGTGCCAGCAGCTTATCGGACACCCAATACTTC
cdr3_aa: CASSLSDTQYF

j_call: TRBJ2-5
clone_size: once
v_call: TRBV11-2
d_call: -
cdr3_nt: TGTGCCAGCAGTCAAACTTCTGGCGAAGGGAAAGAGACCCAGTACTTC
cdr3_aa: CASSQTSGEGKETQYF

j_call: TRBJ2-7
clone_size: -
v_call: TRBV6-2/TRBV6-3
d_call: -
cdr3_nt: TGTGCCAGCAGTTACCATCTAGATAGGGCATACGAGTATTACTTC
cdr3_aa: CASSYHLDRAYEYYF

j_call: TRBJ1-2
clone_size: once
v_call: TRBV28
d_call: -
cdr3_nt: TGTGCCAGTAGGCCGTTCACATGGGGCGATGGCTACACCTTC
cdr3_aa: CASRPFTWGDGYTF

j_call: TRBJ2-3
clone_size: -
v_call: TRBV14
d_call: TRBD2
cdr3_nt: TGTGCTAGCGGCCAAGGGTTCGGGACTAGCGGGAGCACAGATACGCAGTATTTT
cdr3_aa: CASGQGFGTSGSTDTQYF

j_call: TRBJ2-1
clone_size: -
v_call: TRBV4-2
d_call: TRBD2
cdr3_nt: TGTGCCAGTAGCCTAGATAGGTCTAGCGGTTACAACGAGCAGTTCTTC
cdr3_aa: CASSLDRSSGYNEQFF

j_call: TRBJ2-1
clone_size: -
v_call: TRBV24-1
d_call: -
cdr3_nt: TGTACCACCAGTGATTTCCTCGCCCATGAGCAGTTCTTC
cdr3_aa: CTTSDFLAHEQFF

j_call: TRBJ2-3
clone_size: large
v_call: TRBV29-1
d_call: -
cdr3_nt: TGCAGCGTTGGGCAGGGAGGCGATACGCAGTATTTT
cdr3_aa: CSVGQGGDTQYF

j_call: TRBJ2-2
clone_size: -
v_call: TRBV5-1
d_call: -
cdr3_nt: TGCGCCAGTAGCTTGGCTGGACTGGACACCGGGGAGCTATTTTTT
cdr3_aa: CASSLAGLDTGELFF

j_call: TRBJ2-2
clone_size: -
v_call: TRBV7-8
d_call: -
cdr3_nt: TGTGCCAGAGGCTTTCTTCGGGCGGTTAACACCGGGGAGCTGTTTTTT
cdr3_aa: CARGFLRAVNTGELFF

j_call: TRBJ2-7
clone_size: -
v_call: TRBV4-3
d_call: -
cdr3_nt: TGCGCCAGCAGCCAAGATCGGGAGACTCCCTGTAAGCAGTACTTC
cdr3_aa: CASSQDRETPCKQYF

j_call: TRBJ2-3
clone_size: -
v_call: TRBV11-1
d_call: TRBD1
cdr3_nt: TGTGTCAGCAGCTTAGGAAGGGGGCGCGTGGATACGCAATATTTT
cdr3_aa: CVSSLGRGRVDTQYF

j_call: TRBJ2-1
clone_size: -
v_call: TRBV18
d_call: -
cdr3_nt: TGTGCCAGCTCACCATCTAAGGGGGGGGACAAAGAGCAGTTCTTC
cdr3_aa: CASSPSKGGDKEQFF

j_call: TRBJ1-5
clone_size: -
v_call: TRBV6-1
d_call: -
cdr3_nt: TGTGCCAGCAGTGAAGAGGACGGGCGCGGACGCAATCAGCCCCAGCATTTT
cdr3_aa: CASSEEDGRGRNQPQHF

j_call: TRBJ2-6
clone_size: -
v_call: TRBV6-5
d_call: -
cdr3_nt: TGTGCCAGCGCCGAGTGGGGGGCCGATGTCCTGACTTTC
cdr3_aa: CASAEWGADVLTF

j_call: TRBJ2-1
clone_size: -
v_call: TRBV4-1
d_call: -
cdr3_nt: TGCGCCAGCTGCCAAGATCTACCGATTAAAAGAGGGTTCGGGCAGTTCTTC
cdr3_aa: CASCQDLPIKRGFGQFF

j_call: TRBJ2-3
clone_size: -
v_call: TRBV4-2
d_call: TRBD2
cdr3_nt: TGTACCGGCAACCAAGTGGCGCTTCTAGCGGGAGCGACAGATATGCAGTATTTT
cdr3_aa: CTGNQVALLAGATDMQYF

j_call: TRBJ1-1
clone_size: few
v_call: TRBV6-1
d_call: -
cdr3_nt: TGTGCCAGCTGTGAAGGCGTGGGACCCTTTGAAGCTTTCTTT
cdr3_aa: CASCEGVGPFEAFF

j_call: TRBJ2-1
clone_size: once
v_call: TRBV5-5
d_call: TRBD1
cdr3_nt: TGTGCCAGCAGCACTGGACAGGACTCCTACAATGAGCAGTTCTTC
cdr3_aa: CASSTGQDSYNEQFF

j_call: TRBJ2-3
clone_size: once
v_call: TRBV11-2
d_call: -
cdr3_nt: TGTGCCAGCAGCCTGATTAGCACAGATATACAGTATTTT
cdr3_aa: CASSLISTDIQYF

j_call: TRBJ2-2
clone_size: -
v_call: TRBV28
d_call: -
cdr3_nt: TGTACCAGCAGTGTTCCTCAGGGACACTCAACCGGGGAGCTGTTTTTT
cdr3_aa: CTSSVPQGHSTGELFF

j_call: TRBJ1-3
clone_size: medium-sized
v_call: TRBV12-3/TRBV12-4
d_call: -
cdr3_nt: TGTGCCAGCACCCCCTCCTCTGGAAACACCATATATTTT
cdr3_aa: CASTPSSGNTIYF